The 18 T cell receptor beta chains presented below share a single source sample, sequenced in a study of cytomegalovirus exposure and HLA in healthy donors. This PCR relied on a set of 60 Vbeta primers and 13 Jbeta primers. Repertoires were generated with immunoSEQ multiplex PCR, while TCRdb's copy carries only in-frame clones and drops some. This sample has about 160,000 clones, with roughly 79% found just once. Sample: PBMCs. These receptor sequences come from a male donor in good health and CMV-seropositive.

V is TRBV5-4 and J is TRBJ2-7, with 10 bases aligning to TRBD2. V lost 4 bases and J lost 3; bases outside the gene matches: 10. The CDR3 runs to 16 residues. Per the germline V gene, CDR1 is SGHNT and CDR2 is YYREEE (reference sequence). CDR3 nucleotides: TGTGCCAGCAGCCCGGGTCCGGCTAGCGGGGGCTACGAGCAGTACTTC. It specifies CASSPGPASGGYEQYF.

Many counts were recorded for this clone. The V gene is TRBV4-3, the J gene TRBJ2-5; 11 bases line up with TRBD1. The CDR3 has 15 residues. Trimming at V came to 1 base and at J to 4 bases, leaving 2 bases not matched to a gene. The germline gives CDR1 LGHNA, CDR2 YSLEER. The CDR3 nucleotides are TGCGCCAGCAGCCAAGGGACAGGGGGCGCAGAGACCCAGTACTTC. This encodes CASSQGTGGAETQYF.

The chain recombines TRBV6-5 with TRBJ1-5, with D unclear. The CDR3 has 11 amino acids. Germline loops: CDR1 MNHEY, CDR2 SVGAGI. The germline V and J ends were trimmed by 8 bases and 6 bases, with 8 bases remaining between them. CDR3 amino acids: CASAGFQPQHF. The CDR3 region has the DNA TGTGCCAGCGCAGGTTTTCAGCCCCAGCATTTT.

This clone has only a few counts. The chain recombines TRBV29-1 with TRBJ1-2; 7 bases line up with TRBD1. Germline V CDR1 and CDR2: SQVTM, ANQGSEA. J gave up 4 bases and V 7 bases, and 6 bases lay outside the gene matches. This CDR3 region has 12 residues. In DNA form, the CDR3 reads TGCAGCGGGGCAGGGGGAGGCTATGGCTACACCTTC. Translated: CSGAGGGYGYTF.

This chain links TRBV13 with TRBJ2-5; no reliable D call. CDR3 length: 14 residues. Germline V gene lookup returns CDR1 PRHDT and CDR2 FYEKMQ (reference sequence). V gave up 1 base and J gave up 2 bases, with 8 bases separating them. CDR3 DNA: TGTGCCAGCAGCTTAGCCGTCGGTCAAGAGACCCAGTACTTC. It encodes CASSLAVGQETQYF. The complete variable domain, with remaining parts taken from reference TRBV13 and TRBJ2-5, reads AAGVIQSPRHLIKEKRETATLKCYPIPRHDTVYWYQQGPGQDPQFLISFYEKMQSDKGSIPDRFSAQQFSDYHSELNMSSLELGDSALYFCASSLAVGQETQYFGPGTRLLVL.

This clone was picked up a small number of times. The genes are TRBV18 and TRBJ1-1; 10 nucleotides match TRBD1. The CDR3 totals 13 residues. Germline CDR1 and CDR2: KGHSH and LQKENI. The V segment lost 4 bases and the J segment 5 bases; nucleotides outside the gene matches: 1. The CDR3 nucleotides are TGTGCCAGCTCACGACAGGGGGCGACTGAAGCTTTCTTT. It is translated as CASSRQGATEAFF.

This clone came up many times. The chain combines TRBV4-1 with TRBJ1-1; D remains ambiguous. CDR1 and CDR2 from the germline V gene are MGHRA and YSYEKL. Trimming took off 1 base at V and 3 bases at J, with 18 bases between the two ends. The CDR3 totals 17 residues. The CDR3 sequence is CASSQGSWLTLDTEAFF. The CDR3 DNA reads TGCGCCAGCAGCCAAGGTTCATGGCTGACACTGGACACTGAAGCTTTCTTT.

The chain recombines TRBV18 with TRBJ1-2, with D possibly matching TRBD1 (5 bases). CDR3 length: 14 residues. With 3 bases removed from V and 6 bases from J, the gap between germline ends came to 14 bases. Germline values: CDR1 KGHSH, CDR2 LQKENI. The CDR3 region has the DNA TGTGCCAGCTCACCCCAGGAGGGACTCAATGGCTACACCTTC. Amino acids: CASSPQEGLNGYTF. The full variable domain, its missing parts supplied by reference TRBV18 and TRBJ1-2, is NAGVMQNPRHLVRRRGQEARLRCSPMKGHSHVYWYRQLPEEGLKFMVYLQKENIIDESGMPKERFSAEFPKEGPSILRIQQVVRGDSAAYFCASSPQEGLNGYTFGSGTRLTVV.

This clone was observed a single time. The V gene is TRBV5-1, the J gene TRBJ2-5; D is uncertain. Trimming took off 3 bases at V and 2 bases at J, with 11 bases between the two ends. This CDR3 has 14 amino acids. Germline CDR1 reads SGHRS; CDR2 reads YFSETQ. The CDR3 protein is CASSYKVTQETQYF. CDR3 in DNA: TGCGCCAGCAGCTACAAAGTGACACAAGAGACCCAGTACTTC.

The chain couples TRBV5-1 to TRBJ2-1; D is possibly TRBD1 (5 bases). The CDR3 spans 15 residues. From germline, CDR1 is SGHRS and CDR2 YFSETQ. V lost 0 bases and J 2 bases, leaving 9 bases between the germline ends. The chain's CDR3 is CASSLEAGTYNEQFF. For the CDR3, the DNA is TGCGCCAGCAGCTTGGAGGCAGGGACCTACAATGAGCAGTTCTTC.

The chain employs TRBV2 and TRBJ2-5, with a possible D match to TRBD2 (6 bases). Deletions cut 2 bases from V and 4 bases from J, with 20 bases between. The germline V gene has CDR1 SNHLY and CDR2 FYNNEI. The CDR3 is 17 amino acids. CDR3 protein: CASSETLMARGLETQYF. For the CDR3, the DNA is TGTGCCAGCAGTGAAACCCTCATGGCGCGGGGCCTAGAGACCCAGTACTTC.

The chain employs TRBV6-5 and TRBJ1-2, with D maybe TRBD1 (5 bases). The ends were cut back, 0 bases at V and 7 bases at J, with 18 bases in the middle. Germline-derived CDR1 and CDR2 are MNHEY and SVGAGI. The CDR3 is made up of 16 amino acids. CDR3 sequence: CASSYSTGGNRLGYTF. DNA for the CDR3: TGTGCCAGCAGTTACTCGACCGGGGGGAACCGGCTTGGCTACACCTTC.

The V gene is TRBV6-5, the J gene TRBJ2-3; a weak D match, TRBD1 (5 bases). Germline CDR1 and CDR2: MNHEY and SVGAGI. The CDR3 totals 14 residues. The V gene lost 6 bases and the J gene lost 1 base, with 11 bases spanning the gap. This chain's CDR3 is CASRPRVGTDTQYF. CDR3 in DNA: TGTGCCAGCAGGCCCAGGGTCGGCACAGATACGCAGTATTTT.

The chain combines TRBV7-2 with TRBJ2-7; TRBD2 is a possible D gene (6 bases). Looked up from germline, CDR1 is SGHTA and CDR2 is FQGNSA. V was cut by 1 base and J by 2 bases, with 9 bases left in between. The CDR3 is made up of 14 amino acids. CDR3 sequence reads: CASSLEAGTYEQYF. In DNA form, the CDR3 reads TGTGCCAGCAGCTTAGAGGCGGGGACCTACGAGCAGTACTTC.

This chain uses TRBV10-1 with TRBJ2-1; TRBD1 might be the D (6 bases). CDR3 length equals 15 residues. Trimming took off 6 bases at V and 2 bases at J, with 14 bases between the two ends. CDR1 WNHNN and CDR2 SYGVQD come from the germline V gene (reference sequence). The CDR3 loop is CASSYSRGPYNEQFF. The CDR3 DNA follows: TGCGCCAGCAGCTACAGCAGGGGCCCCTACAATGAGCAGTTCTTC.

This CDR3 is CASSADSGDYEQYF. The DNA for the CDR3 is TGTGCCAGCAGTGCTGACAGCGGGGACTACGAGCAGTACTTC. The rearrangement joins TRBV2 to TRBJ2-5, with 7 bases fitting TRBD2. The DNA end favors TRBJ2-7, so the J call may be wrong. Germline lookup yields CDR1 SNHLY and CDR2 FYNNEI. This CDR3 is built from 14 residues.

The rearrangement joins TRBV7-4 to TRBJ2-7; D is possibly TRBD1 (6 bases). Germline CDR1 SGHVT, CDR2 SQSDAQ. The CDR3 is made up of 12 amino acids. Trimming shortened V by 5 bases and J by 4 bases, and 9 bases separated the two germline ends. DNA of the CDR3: TGTGCCAGCAGCCCCAGGGGTTACGAGCAGTACTTC. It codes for CASSPRGYEQYF.

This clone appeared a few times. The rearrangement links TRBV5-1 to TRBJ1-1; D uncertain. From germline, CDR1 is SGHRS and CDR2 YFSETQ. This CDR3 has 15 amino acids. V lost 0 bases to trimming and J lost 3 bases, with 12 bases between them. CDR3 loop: CASSLDPGVDTEAFF. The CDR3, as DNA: TGCGCCAGCAGCTTGGATCCGGGTGTTGACACTGAAGCTTTCTTT.